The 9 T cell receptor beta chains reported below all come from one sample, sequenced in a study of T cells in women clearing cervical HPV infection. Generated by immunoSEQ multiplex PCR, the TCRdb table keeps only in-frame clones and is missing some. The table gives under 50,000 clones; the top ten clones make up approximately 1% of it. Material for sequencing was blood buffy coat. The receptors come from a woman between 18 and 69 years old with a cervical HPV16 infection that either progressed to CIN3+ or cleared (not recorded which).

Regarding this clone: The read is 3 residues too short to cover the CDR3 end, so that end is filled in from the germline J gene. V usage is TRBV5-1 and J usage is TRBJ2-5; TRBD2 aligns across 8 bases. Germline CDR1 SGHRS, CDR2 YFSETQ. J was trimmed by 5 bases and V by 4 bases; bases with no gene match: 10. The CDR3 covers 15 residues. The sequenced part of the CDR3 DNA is TGCGCCAGCAGCCGGGAGGGGGGGGACGGCGAGACC. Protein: CASSREGGDGET. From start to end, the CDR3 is CASSREGGDGETQYF.

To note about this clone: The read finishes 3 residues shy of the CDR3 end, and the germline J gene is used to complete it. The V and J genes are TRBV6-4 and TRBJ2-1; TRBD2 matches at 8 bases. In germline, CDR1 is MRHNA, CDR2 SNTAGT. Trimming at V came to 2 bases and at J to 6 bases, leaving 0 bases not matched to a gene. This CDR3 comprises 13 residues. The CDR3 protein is CASSDGTSNEQFF. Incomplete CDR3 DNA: TGTGCCAGCAGTGACGGGACTAGCAATGAG.

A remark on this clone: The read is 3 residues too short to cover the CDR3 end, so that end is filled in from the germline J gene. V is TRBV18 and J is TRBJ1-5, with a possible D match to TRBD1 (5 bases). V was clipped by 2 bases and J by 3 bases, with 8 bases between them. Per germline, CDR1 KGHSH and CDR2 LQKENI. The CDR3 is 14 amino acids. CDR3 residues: CASSPGAFNQPQHF. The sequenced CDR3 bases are TGTGCCAGCTCACCAGGGGCGTTCAATCAGCCC. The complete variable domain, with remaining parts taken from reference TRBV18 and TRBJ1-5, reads NAGVMQNPRHLVRRRGQEARLRCSPMKGHSHVYWYRQLPEEGLKFMVYLQKENIIDESGMPKERFSAEFPKEGPSILRIQQVVRGDSAAYFCASSPGAFNQPQHFGDGTRLSIL.

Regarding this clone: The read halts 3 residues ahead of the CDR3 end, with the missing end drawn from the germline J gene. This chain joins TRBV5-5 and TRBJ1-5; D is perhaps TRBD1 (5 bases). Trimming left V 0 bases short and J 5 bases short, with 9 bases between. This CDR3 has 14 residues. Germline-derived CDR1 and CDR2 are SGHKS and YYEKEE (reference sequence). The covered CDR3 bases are TGTGCCAGCAGCTTGGGGGGGGAGCATCAGCCC. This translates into CASSLGGEHQP. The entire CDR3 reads CASSLGGEHQPQHF. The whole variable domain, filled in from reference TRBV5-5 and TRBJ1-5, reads DAGVTQSPTHLIKTRGQQVTLRCSPISGHKSVSWYQQVLGQGPQFIFQYYEKEERGRGNFPDRFSARQFPNYSSELNVNALLLGDSALYLCASSLGGEHQPQHFGDGTRLSIL.

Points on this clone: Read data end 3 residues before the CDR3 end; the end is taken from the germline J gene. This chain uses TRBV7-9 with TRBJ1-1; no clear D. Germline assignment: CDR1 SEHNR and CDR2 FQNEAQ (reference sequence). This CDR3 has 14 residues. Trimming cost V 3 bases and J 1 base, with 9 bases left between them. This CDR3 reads CASSFLGPNTEAFF. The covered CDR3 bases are TGTGCCAGCAGCTTTTTAGGGCCGAACACTGAA.

CDR3: CASSSGQGGPYEQYF. The DNA read from the CDR3 is TGTGCCAGCAGTTCCGGACAGGGGGGTCCCTACGAG. The genes are TRBV27 and TRBJ2-7; TRBD1 matches at 10 bases. The read terminates 3 residues before the CDR3 end, so the remaining end is supplied by the germline J gene. V was clipped by 4 bases and J by 2 bases; unmatched bases: 5. Germline CDR1 and CDR2: MNHEY and SMNVEV (reference sequence). This CDR3 has 15 residues.

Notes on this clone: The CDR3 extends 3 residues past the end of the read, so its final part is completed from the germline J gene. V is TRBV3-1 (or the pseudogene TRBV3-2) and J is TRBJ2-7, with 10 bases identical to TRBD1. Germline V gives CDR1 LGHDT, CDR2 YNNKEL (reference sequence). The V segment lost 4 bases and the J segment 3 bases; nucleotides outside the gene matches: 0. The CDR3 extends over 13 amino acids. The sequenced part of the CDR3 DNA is TGTGCCAGCAGCCGGGACAGGGGCTACGAG. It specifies CASSRDRGYE. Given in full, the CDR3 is CASSRDRGYEQYF.

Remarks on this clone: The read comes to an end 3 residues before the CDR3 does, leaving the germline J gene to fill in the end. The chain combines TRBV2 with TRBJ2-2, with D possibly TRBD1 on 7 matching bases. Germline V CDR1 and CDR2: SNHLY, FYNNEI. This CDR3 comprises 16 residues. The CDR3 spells CASLGDSGSYNSPLFF. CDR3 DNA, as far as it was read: TGTGCCAGCCTTGGGGACAGCGGGTCCTATAATTCACCG.

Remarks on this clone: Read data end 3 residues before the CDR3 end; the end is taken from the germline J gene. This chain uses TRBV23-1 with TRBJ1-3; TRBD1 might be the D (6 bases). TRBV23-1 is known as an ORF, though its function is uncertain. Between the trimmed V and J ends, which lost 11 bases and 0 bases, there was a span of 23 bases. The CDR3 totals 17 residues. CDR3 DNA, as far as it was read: TGCGCCCGGGGGGCCGGGGACCCGGGCGTCTCTGGAAACACC. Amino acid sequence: CARGAGDPGVSGNT. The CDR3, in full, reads CARGAGDPGVSGNTIYF.